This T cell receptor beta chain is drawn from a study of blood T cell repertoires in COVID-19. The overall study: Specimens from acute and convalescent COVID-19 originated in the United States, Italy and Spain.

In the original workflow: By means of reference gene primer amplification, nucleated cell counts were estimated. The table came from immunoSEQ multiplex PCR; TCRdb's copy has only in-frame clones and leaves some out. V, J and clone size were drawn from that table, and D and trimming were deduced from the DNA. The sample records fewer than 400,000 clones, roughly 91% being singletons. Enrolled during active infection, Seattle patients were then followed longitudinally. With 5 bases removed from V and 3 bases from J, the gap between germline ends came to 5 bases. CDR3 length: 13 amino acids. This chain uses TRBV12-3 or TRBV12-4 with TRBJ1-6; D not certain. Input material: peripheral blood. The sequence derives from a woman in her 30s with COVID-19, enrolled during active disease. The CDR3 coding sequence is TGTGCCAGCAGTCTCCTCTATAATTCACCCCTCCACTTT. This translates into CASSLLYNSPLHF.